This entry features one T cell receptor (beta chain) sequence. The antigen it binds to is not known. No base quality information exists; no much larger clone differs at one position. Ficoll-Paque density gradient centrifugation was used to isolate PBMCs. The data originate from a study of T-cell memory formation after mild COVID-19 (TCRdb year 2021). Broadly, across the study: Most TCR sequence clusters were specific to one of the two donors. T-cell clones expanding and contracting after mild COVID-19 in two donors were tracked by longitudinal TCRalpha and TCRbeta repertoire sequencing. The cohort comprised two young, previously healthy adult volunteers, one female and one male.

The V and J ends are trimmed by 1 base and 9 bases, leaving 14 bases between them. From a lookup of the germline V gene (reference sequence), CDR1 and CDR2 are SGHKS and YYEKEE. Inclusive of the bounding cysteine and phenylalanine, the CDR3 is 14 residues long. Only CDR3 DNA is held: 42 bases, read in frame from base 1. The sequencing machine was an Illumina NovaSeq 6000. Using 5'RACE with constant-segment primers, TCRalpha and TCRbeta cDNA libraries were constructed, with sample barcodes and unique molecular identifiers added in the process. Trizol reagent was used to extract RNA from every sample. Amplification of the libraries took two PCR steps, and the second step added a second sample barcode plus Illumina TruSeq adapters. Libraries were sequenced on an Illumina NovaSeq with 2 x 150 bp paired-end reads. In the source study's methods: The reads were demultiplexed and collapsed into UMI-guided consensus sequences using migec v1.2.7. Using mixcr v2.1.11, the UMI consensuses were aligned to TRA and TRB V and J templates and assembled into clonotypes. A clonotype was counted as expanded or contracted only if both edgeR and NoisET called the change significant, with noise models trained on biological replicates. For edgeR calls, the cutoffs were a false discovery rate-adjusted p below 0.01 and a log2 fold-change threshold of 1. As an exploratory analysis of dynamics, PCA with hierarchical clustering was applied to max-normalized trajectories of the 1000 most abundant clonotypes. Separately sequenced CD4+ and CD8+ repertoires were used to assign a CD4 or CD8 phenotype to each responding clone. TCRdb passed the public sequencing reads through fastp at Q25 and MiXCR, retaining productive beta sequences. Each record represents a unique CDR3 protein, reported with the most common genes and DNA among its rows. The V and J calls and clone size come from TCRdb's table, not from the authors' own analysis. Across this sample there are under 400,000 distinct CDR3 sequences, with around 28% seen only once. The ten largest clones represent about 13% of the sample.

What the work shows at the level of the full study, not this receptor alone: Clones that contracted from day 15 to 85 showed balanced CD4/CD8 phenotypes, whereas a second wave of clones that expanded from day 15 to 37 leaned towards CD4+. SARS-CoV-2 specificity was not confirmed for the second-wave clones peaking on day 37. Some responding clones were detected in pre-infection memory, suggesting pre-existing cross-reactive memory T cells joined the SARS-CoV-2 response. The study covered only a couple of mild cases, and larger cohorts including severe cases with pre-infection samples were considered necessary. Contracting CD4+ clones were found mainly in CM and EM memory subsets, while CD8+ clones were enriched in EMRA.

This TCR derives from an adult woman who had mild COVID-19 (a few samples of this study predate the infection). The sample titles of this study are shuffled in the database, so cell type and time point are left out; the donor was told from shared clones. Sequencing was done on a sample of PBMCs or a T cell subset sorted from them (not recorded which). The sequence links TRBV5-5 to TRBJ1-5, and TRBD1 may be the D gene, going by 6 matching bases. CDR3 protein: CASSLSGESRPQHF. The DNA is TGTGCCAGCAGCTTGTCAGGGGAATCAAGGCCCCAGCATTTT.